The next 10 T cell receptor beta chains were all read from a single sample in a study of blood T cell repertoires in COVID-19 (dated by TCRdb to 2019 to 2021). Library generation was performed with the immunoSEQ multiplex PCR assay. Held by TCRdb, this immuneACCESS table contains in-frame sequences only and omits some clones. Under half of the omission traces to an unresolved V gene where checked; the cause of the rest is unknown. For this sample there are approximately 400,000 clones; 83% appear just once. Jointly, the top ten make up around 5.1% of the sample. Sequencing used PBMCs or T cells enriched from blood (not recorded which). Every receptor here comes from a woman in her fifties or sixties who had recovered from COVID-19.

This chain uses TRBV7-9 with TRBJ2-5; D is possibly TRBD2 (5 bases). The CDR3 has 14 amino acids. From germline, CDR1 is SEHNR and CDR2 FQNEAQ (reference sequence). V shed 4 bases and J shed 3 bases, with 12 bases lying between them. Written as DNA, the CDR3 is TGTGCCAGCAGCTCGTTTACTAGTGAAGAGACCCAGTACTTC. This translates into CASSSFTSEETQYF.

This clone was picked up many times. This rearrangement joins TRBV21-1 to TRBJ2-2; the table gives TRBD1 as D, unverified against the DNA. TRBV21-1 is marked as a pseudogene. This CDR3 comprises 16 residues. DNA for the CDR3: TGTGCCAGCAGCAACGACAGGGCACCGAACACCGGGGAGCTGTTTTTT. This translates into CASSNDRAPNTGELFF.

The V gene is TRBV5-1, the J gene TRBJ1-3; D is unresolved. In germline, CDR1 is SGHRS, CDR2 YFSETQ. V was clipped by 0 bases and J by 8 bases, with 3 bases between them. The CDR3 spans 11 residues. The CDR3 coding sequence is TGCGCCAGCAGCTTGGGAGACACCATATATTTT. It is translated as CASSLGDTIYF. Looking up the rest from reference TRBV5-1 and TRBJ1-3 gives the full variable domain: KAGVTQTPRYLIKTRGQQVTLSCSPISGHRSVSWYQQTPGQGLQFLFEYFSETQRNKGNFPGRFSGRQFSNSRSEMNVSTLELGDSALYLCASSLGDTIYFGEGSWLTVV.

The gene calls are TRBV29-1 and TRBJ1-4, with D hard to call. In germline, CDR1 is SQVTM, CDR2 ANQGSEA. Trimming removed 3 bases from V and 16 bases from J, with 15 bases in between. The CDR3 has 11 amino acids. The chain's CDR3 is CSVEVGSLEFF. The CDR3 DNA sequence: TGCAGCGTTGAGGTCGGGTCTTTGGAGTTTTTT. Full variable domain (rest looked up from reference TRBV29-1 and TRBJ1-4): SAVISQKPSRDICQRGTSLTIQCQVDSQVTMMFWYRQQPGQSLTLIATANQGSEATYESGFVIDKFPISRPNLTFSTLTVSNMSPEDSSIYLCSVEVGSLEFFGSGTQLSVL.

The chain uses TRBV21-1 and TRBJ2-1; TRBD2, the table's D call, lacks a check against the DNA. TRBV21-1 is listed as a pseudogene. This CDR3 has 16 amino acids. The CDR3 sequence: CASSNIAGGPGNEQFF. Written as DNA, the CDR3 is TGTGCCAGCAGCAACATAGCGGGGGGGCCAGGGAATGAGCAGTTCTTC.

The chain has TRBV4-1 and TRBJ1-5, with D hard to call. Germline assignment: CDR1 MGHRA and CDR2 YSYEKL. The CDR3 contains 15 residues. V lost 1 base to trimming and J lost 6 bases, with 13 bases between them. CDR3 region: CASSQVGVAVQPQHF. CDR3 DNA sequence: TGCGCCAGCAGCCAAGTTGGGGTAGCGGTTCAGCCCCAGCATTTT.

The chain employs TRBV30 and TRBJ2-7, with 14 bases identical to TRBD2. With V trimmed by 1 base and J by 4 bases, 6 bases remained unmatched. The CDR3 loop spans 16 amino acids. CDR1 is GTSNPN and CDR2 is SVGIG in the germline V gene (reference sequence). The CDR3 DNA is TGTGCCTGGAGTGAAGGACTAGCGGGGGGCAGGTACGAGCAGTACTTC. It codes for CAWSEGLAGGRYEQYF.

The gene calls are TRBV20-1 and TRBJ2-1; 13 nucleotides match TRBD2. V lost 3 bases to trimming and J lost 8 bases; unmatched junction nucleotides: 4. Germline V lookup: CDR1 DFQATT, CDR2 SNEGSKA (reference sequence). The CDR3 is 14 amino acids. CDR3 region: CSASTSGRADEQFF. The DNA for the CDR3 is TGCAGTGCTAGTACTAGCGGGAGGGCCGATGAGCAGTTCTTC.

V is TRBV28 and J is TRBJ1-1; D is possibly TRBD1 (5 bases). This CDR3 has 14 amino acids. The germline V and J ends were trimmed by 6 bases and 4 bases, with 15 bases remaining between them. CDR1 and CDR2 from the germline V gene are MDHEN and SYDVKM. The CDR3 reads CASSPPSGGTEAFF. The CDR3 nucleotides read TGTGCCAGCAGCCCACCCTCCGGGGGCACTGAAGCTTTCTTT.

The CDR3 is CASSQEGLAGSDTQYF. Written as DNA, the CDR3 is TGTGCCAGCAGCCAAGAAGGACTAGCGGGATCAGATACGCAGTATTTT. The chain carries TRBV3-1 (or the pseudogene TRBV3-2) and TRBJ2-3; TRBD2 matches at 12 bases. Germline CDR1 reads LGHDT; CDR2 reads YNNKEL (reference sequence). The CDR3 has 16 amino acids. V was pared by 0 bases and J by 4 bases, with 2 bases of the junction left unmatched.